The source of this T cell receptor (beta chain) is a study of tumor-infiltrating lymphocytes in primary liver carcinoma. Findings and caveats of the study: Pairs comparing tumor with adjacent tissue or blood overlapped less than pairs drawn from tumor regions.

cDNA specific to TCR beta was made from 500 ng of total RNA, with a constant-region primer employed for priming. ARM-PCR, slightly modified, supplied the TCR beta libraries through three nested multiplex PCR rounds. Use of TRBV1-TRBV30 forward primers with a C-beta reverse primer characterized the first two PCR rounds, which lasted approximately 11 cycles each. One entry per CDR3 protein, called by TCRdb with MiXCR from the multiplex PCR reads. The repertoire consists of 300,000 to 350,000 distinct CDR3 sequences, with approximately 58% occurring once and the leading ten covering over 15%. CDR3 length: 12 residues. V was cut by 3 bases and J by 5 bases, with 10 bases left in between. In germline, CDR1 is SQVTM, CDR2 ANQGSEA. Unsorted whole blood yielded blood RNA, and germline DNA was extracted as well. Notes on this clonotype: Antigen: not known. Being one base from a much bigger clone, this may be a read error. This CDR3 is missing its conserved last phenylalanine or tryptophan, likely due to a read error.

The source of this sequence is a woman aged 25-40 years with primary liver carcinoma and hepatitis B virus infection. The rearrangement uses TRBV29-1 and TRBJ2-5, with D possibly TRBD1 on 6 matching bases. Sequencing was carried out using peripheral blood. CDR3 DNA sequence: TGCAGCGTTGAGCCCAGGGGCGAGACCCAGTACATC. It encodes CSVEPRGETQYI.